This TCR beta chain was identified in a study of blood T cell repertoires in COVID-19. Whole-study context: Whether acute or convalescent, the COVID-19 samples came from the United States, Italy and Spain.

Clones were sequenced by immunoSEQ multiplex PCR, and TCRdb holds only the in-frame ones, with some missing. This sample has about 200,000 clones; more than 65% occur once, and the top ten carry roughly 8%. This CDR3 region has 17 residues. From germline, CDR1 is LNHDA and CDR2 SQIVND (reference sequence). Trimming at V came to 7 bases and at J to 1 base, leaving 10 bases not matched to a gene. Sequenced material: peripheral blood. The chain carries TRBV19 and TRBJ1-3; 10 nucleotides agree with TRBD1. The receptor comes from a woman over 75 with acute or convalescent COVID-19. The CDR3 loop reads CASKRKDRGLSGNTIYF. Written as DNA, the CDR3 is TGTGCCAGTAAAAGGAAGGACAGGGGGTTATCTGGAAACACCATATATTTT.